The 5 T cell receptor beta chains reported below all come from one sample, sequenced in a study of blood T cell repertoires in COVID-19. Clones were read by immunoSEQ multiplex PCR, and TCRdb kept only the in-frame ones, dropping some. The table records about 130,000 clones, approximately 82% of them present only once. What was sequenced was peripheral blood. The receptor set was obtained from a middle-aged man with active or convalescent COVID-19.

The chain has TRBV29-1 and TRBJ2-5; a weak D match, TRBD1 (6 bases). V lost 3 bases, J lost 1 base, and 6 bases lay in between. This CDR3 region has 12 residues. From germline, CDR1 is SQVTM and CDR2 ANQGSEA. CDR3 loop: CSVDRGQETQYF. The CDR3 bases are TGCAGCGTTGACAGGGGCCAAGAGACCCAGTACTTC.

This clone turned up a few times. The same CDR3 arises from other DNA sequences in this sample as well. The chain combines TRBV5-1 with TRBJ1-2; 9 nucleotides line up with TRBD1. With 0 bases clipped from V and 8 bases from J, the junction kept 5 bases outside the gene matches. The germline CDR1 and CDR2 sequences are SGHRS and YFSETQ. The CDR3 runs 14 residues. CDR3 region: CASSLDRGLEGYTF. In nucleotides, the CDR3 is TGCGCCAGCAGCTTGGACAGGGGGCTGGAGGGCTACACCTTC.

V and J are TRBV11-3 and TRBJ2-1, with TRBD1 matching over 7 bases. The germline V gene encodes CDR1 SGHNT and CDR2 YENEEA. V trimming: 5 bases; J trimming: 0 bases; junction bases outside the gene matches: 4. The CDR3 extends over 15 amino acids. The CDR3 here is CASSQGQSSYNEQFF. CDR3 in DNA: TGTGCCAGCAGCCAGGGACAGAGCTCCTACAATGAGCAGTTCTTC.

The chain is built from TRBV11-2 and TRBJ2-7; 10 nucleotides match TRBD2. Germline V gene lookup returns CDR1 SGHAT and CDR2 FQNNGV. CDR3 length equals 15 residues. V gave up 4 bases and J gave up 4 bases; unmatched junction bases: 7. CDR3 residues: CASSSERGGRYEQYF. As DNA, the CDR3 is TGTGCCAGCAGCTCTGAGCGGGGGGGCAGATACGAGCAGTACTTC.

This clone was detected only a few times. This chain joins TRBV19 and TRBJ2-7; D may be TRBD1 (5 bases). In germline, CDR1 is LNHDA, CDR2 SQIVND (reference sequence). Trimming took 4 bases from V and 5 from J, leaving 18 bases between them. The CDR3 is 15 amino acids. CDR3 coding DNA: TGTGCCAGTAGTACCAAAGGGGCAGGGAAGGACGAGCAGTACTTC. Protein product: CASSTKGAGKDEQYF.